The 19 T cell receptor beta chains presented below share a single source sample, sequenced in a study of blood T cells in healthy people across ages. Combining a sample-barcoded 5' primer with a J-beta primer mix, a second PCR ran for roughly 6 to 12 cycles. MiXCR, run by TCRdb on the 5' RACE reads, gives a single entry per CDR3 protein. The sample lists some 320,000 distinct CDR3 sequences, 25% to 30% occurring once. The specimen was blood. The receptors originated from a woman in her 70s in good health.

The rearrangement joins TRBV5-1 to TRBJ2-7; D gene ambiguous. Germline V gene data show CDR1 as SGHRS and CDR2 as YFSETQ. The CDR3 extends over 16 amino acids. V was cut by 0 bases and J by 2 bases, with 15 bases left in between. CDR3 DNA sequence: TGCGCCAGCAGCTTGGACCCCTCCACTCAAACCTACGAGCAGTACTTC. It yields the protein CASSLDPSTQTYEQYF.

This clonotype was observed a few times. The chain is built from TRBV28 and TRBJ1-1, with D unclear. The CDR3 extends over 13 amino acids. Germline CDR1 is MDHEN and CDR2 is SYDVKM. The ends were cut back, 1 base at V and 5 bases at J, with 8 bases in the middle. This CDR3 is CASSLSRRTEAFF. The CDR3 region has the DNA TGTGCCAGCAGTTTATCTAGACGGACTGAAGCTTTCTTT.

This chain links TRBV28 with TRBJ2-1; the D gene could be TRBD1 or TRBD2 (5 bases each). V was clipped by 3 bases and J by 5 bases, with 14 bases between them. Germline V gene data show CDR1 as MDHEN and CDR2 as SYDVKM. The CDR3 extends over 15 amino acids. The CDR3 reads CASSFPGTANNEQFF. In DNA form, the CDR3 reads TGTGCCAGCAGTTTCCCCGGGACGGCTAACAATGAGCAGTTCTTC.

This clonotype was seen a handful of times. The genes are TRBV28 and TRBJ2-5, with D perhaps given as TRBD1 or TRBD2 (5 bases each). Trimming removed 5 bases at V and 11 bases at J, with 15 bases between. This CDR3 is 12 amino acids long. Germline V gene lookup returns CDR1 MDHEN and CDR2 SYDVKM. CDR3 amino acids: CASSIQVREQYF. As DNA, the CDR3 is TGTGCCAGCAGTATACAGGTGAGGGAGCAGTACTTC.

This chain uses TRBV20-1 with TRBJ2-3; the match to TRBD2 covers 7 bases. This CDR3 is built from 16 residues. Losses at the gene ends were 6 bases for V and 9 bases for J; bases not matched to a gene: 21. Germline CDR1 is DFQATT and CDR2 is SNEGSKA (reference sequence). The chain's CDR3 is CSAEDGRADSGDTQYF. The CDR3 DNA reads TGCAGTGCGGAGGATGGGAGGGCTGATTCGGGAGACACGCAGTATTTT.

This clonotype was seen a few times. The rearrangement uses TRBV20-1 and TRBJ2-5; 11 nucleotides match TRBD2. The tail of the sequence fits TRBJ2-7 better, so the J call may be wrong. Germline V gene sequence: CDR1 DFQATT, CDR2 SNEGSKA (reference sequence). The CDR3 spans 14 residues. The CDR3 DNA reads TGCAGTGCGGCAAGACTAGCGGGATTCTCCGAGCAGTACTTC. Translating it yields CSAARLAGFSEQYF.

This sequence joins TRBV6-2 or TRBV6-3 and TRBJ1-5; no reliable D call. This CDR3 comprises 14 residues. Trimming took 0 bases from V and 3 from J, leaving 6 bases between them. The V gene's germline CDR1 is MNHEY and CDR2 SVGEGT. As DNA, the CDR3 is TGTGCCAGCAGTTACTCCACTGTCAATCAGCCCCAGCATTTT. It codes for CASSYSTVNQPQHF.

The chain is built from TRBV18 and TRBJ1-1; no definite D call. V gave up 6 bases and J gave up 4 bases, with 9 bases separating them. The CDR3 spans 12 residues. Germline lookup yields CDR1 KGHSH and CDR2 LQKENI. The CDR3 DNA follows: TGTGCCAGCTCCCGCGAGGGCACTGAAGCTTTCTTT. Its protein is CASSREGTEAFF.

This clonotype was counted a few times. CDR3 nucleotides: TGCAGTGCTAGAGGTGATGAGAACCCAACAGCCACTGAAGCTTTCTTT. Translation: CSARGDENPTATEAFF. The chain recombines TRBV20-1 with TRBJ1-1; no clear D. From germline, CDR1 is DFQATT and CDR2 SNEGSKA (reference sequence). V lost 1 base to trimming and J lost 4 bases, with 19 bases between them. The CDR3 has 16 residues.

V is TRBV7-2 and J is TRBJ2-3, with D hard to call. This CDR3 has 14 residues. Germline assignment: CDR1 SGHTA and CDR2 FQGNSA. The germline V and J ends were trimmed by 6 bases and 1 base, with 11 bases remaining between them. CDR3: CASRSHTRTDTQYF. The CDR3 DNA follows: TGTGCCAGCAGATCACACACTCGCACAGATACGCAGTATTTT.

This clonotype has a handful of counts. This chain connects TRBV15 to TRBJ2-3, with 9 bases identical to TRBD1. This CDR3 has 16 amino acids. From germline, CDR1 is LNHNV and CDR2 YYDKDF (reference sequence). V gave up 3 bases and J gave up 4 bases; unmatched junction bases: 8. The CDR3 DNA reads TGTGCCACCAGCAGGTTATCACAGGGGGCTTCAGATACGCAGTATTTT. It yields the protein CATSRLSQGASDTQYF.

The CDR3, as DNA: TGTGCCAGCAGCCACGATACAGGGTCTCCTAAAGCTTTCTTT. Translating it yields CASSHDTGSPKAFF. The rearrangement joins TRBV12-3 or TRBV12-4 to TRBJ1-1; TRBD1 might be the D (6 bases). Trimming took off 6 bases at V and 9 bases at J, with 20 bases between the two ends. The CDR3 length is 14 residues.

This sequence joins TRBV20-1 and TRBJ2-5; 10 nucleotides align to TRBD1. The J call is uncertain, as TRBJ2-1 better fits the DNA end. Looked up from germline, CDR1 is DFQATT and CDR2 is SNEGSKA (reference sequence). CDR3 length equals 14 residues. For the CDR3, the DNA is TGCAGTGCGGATGTCCCGGGACAGGGGAATGAGCAGTTCTTC. Translated: CSADVPGQGNEQFF.

This clonotype has just a few counts. The chain has TRBV20-1 and TRBJ2-4; D remains unclear. Per germline, CDR1 DFQATT and CDR2 SNEGSKA (reference sequence). This CDR3 is built from 15 residues. V was shortened by 0 bases and J by 4 bases, with 13 bases between the two germline ends. As DNA, the CDR3 is TGCAGTGCTAGAGATAGTGGCTCTCTGAAAAACATTCAGTACTTC. This sequence encodes CSARDSGSLKNIQYF.

This clonotype came up a few times. The chain combines TRBV27 with TRBJ2-7, with TRBD1 matching over 9 bases. Trimming took 11 bases from V and 3 from J; bases not matched to a gene: 8. CDR1 and CDR2 (germline): MNHEY, SMNVEV (reference sequence). There are 13 residues in the CDR3. The CDR3 spells CACRDRANYEQYF. The CDR3, as DNA: TGTGCCTGCCGGGACAGGGCAAACTACGAGCAGTACTTC.

The chain links TRBV3-1 to TRBJ2-1, with D maybe TRBD2 (5 bases). The CDR3 loop spans 16 amino acids. CDR1 is LGHDT, CDR2 YNNKEL, per germline (reference sequence). V dropped 4 bases and J dropped 5 bases, with 18 bases sitting between them. CDR3 nucleotides: TGTGCCAGCAGCCGACTTGGAGGTGGGCGGGACAATGAGCAGTTCTTC. Its protein product is CASSRLGGGRDNEQFF.

This rearrangement joins TRBV7-3 to TRBJ2-4; D gene ambiguous. This CDR3 is built from 15 residues. Germline V gives CDR1 SGHTA, CDR2 FQGTGA. The V and J ends lost 4 bases and 5 bases respectively, with 15 bases between them. The CDR3, as DNA: TGTGCCAGCAGCTCCCCCATGTGGGTCCAAAACATTCAGTACTTC. This codes for CASSSPMWVQNIQYF.

The V and J genes are TRBV24-1 and TRBJ1-2; maybe TRBD1 (6 bases). V dropped 10 bases and J dropped 6 bases, with 17 bases sitting between them. CDR1 is KGHDR and CDR2 is SFDVKD in the germline V gene. This CDR3 comprises 13 residues. Here the CDR3 reads CATGQRGLDGYTF. The CDR3 region has the DNA TGTGCCACTGGACAGCGGGGACTGGATGGCTACACCTTC.

This clonotype was found many times. The chain has TRBV3-1 and TRBJ1-1; TRBD1 matches at 7 bases. This CDR3 is 14 amino acids long. V shed 5 bases, J shed 1 base, and the junction held 4 bases outside the gene matches. Germline CDR1 and CDR2: LGHDT and YNNKEL (reference sequence). DNA for the CDR3: TGTGCCAGCAGCTTGCAGGGGGGGAACACTGAAGCTTTCTTT. Translated, it gives CASSLQGGNTEAFF. Full variable domain (outside the CDR3, taken from reference TRBV3-1 and TRBJ1-1): DTAVSQTPKYLVTQMGNDKSIKCEQNLGHDTMYWYKQDSKKFLKIMFSYNNKELIINETVPNRFSPKSPDKAHLNLHINSLELGDSAVYFCASSLQGGNTEAFFGQGTRLTVV.